These 21 T cell receptor beta chains originate from one sample sequenced in a study of CD8 T cells in Susac syndrome. After extraction with the RNeasy kit, roughly 0.45 to 1 ug of the RNA was reverse transcribed using random hexamers. TCRdb processed the immunoSEQ multiplex PCR reads anew with MiXCR; each CDR3 protein has one entry. Seen here are hundreds of thousands of distinct CDR3 sequences, 85% observed once, and the top ten hold about 0.12%. Sequenced material: CD8+ T cells from PBMCs. These receptors originate from a human donor with multiple sclerosis.

This chain joins TRBV3-1 and TRBJ2-2, with TRBD2 matching 16 bases. The CDR3 totals 19 residues. Losses at the gene ends were 4 bases for V and 7 bases for J; bases not matched to a gene: 12. CDR1 is LGHDT and CDR2 is YNNKEL in the germline V gene (reference sequence). The CDR3 DNA sequence: TGTGCCAGCAGCCCGGGACTAGCGGGGGGGCCCTTCGTGAACGGGGAGCTGTTTTTT. This sequence encodes CASSPGLAGGPFVNGELFF.

This clonotype was found once. The chain uses TRBV20-1 and TRBJ1-1, with 7 bases matching TRBD1. Germline V gene sequence: CDR1 DFQATT, CDR2 SNEGSKA (reference sequence). This CDR3 contains 15 residues. J gave up 0 bases and V 6 bases, and 10 bases lay outside the gene matches. The CDR3 protein is CSARPEQGMNTEAFF. The CDR3 DNA is TGCAGTGCCAGACCGGAACAGGGGATGAACACTGAAGCTTTCTTT.

This clonotype was observed a handful of times. V and J are TRBV4-1 and TRBJ2-7, with D unclear. With 2 bases removed from V and 3 bases from J, the gap between germline ends came to 8 bases. Looked up from germline, CDR1 is MGHRA and CDR2 is YSYEKL. The CDR3 spans 13 residues. The CDR3 here is CASSQHAVYEQYF. The CDR3 DNA sequence: TGCGCCAGCAGCCAACATGCCGTCTACGAGCAGTACTTC.

The chain links TRBV29-1 to TRBJ1-5, with a tentative D call TRBD1 (5 bases). CDR1 is SQVTM and CDR2 is ANQGSEA in the germline V gene. The length of the CDR3 is 17 residues. The V and J ends lost 5 bases and 0 bases respectively, with 20 bases between them. CDR3 coding DNA: TGCAGCGTTTTCAGGGCGAACACAAAAGATAGCAATCAGCCCCAGCATTTT. It is translated as CSVFRANTKDSNQPQHF.

The CDR3 protein is CASSLDQSLYGYTF. In DNA, the CDR3 is TGTGCCAGCAGCTTAGATCAGTCTCTCTATGGCTACACCTTC. The chain employs TRBV7-3 and TRBJ1-2; D uncertain. This CDR3 region has 14 residues. Trimming took 2 bases from V and 4 from J, leaving 11 bases between them. CDR1 SGHTA and CDR2 FQGTGA come from the germline V gene.

The chain uses TRBV7-6 and TRBJ2-7, with 8 bases lining up with TRBD1. Germline loops: CDR1 SGHVS, CDR2 FNYEAQ. V lost 1 base to trimming and J lost 6 bases; unmatched junction nucleotides: 8. This CDR3 has 15 amino acids. Written as DNA, the CDR3 is TGTGCCAGCAGCTTAGAGGCCAGGGGGCTGACCGAGCAGTACTTC. Translated: CASSLEARGLTEQYF.

The V call is TRBV28, the J call TRBJ2-7; 10 bases are shared with TRBD2. The V gene end was trimmed by 8 bases and the J gene end by 4 bases; junction bases not matched to a gene: 11. This CDR3 is 15 amino acids long. Germline loops: CDR1 MDHEN, CDR2 SYDVKM. The CDR3 nucleotides read TGTGCCAGCCGCGTAGCAGCGGGAGGGTTATACGAGCAGTACTTC. This codes for CASRVAAGGLYEQYF.

The chain carries TRBV6-5 and TRBJ2-3, with 7 positions matching TRBD1. Germline assignment: CDR1 MNHEY and CDR2 SVGAGI. The CDR3 covers 15 residues. The V gene end was trimmed by 2 bases and the J gene end by 2 bases; junction bases not matched to a gene: 4. The CDR3 coding sequence is TGTGCCAGCAGTTACGGGGACAGCTACACAGATACGCAGTATTTT. Amino acid sequence: CASSYGDSYTDTQYF.

V and J are TRBV30 and TRBJ1-2; D remains ambiguous. This CDR3 comprises 13 residues. The germline V and J ends were trimmed by 2 bases and 5 bases, with 12 bases remaining between them. In germline, CDR1 is GTSNPN, CDR2 SVGIG (reference sequence). The CDR3 loop reads CAWSSSGGYGYTF. CDR3 coding DNA: TGTGCCTGGAGTTCATCCGGTGGTTATGGCTACACCTTC.

V gene TRBV9 combines with J gene TRBJ2-1; D is possibly TRBD1 (6 bases). V lost 2 bases and J lost 9, with 15 bases in between. Per the germline V gene, CDR1 is SGDLS and CDR2 is YYNGEE. The CDR3 contains 14 residues. The CDR3 region has the DNA TGTGCCAGCAGCGTCTCCACAGGGACGGGTGAGCAGTTCTTC. Residues: CASSVSTGTGEQFF.

The V call is TRBV27, the J call TRBJ2-5; 11 nucleotides agree with TRBD2. Trimming took 8 bases from V and 5 from J; bases not matched to a gene: 7. CDR1 and CDR2 (germline): MNHEY, SMNVEV (reference sequence). This CDR3 is built from 14 residues. The CDR3, as DNA: TGTGCCAGCGGAGTAGCGGGAGGGAGGGAGACCCAGTACTTC. It encodes CASGVAGGRETQYF.

The chain carries TRBV30 and TRBJ2-1, with D possibly called TRBD1 or TRBD2 (5 bases each). Trimming stripped 0 bases from V and 1 base from J, with 16 bases between. The CDR3 extends over 17 amino acids. Germline CDR1 GTSNPN, CDR2 SVGIG (reference sequence). The CDR3 sequence: CAWSVRFGTLSYNEQFF. CDR3 nucleotides: TGTGCCTGGAGTGTACGTTTCGGGACCCTTTCCTACAATGAGCAGTTCTTC.

For this clonotype: At one boundary the junction diverges from the germline segment, which might be a read error. This chain connects TRBV2 to TRBJ2-2; TRBD2 matches at 7 bases. CDR1 is SNHLY and CDR2 is FYNNEI in the germline V gene. The CDR3 has 18 amino acids. The CDR3 is CASSEGLVGGSNTGELLF. Here the CDR3 DNA reads TGTGCCAGCAGTGAAGGTCTAGTTGGCGGGAGTAACACCGGGGAGCTGCTTTTT.

V gene TRBV27 combines with J gene TRBJ2-7, with 8 bases matching TRBD1. Losses at the gene ends were 6 bases for V and 4 bases for J; bases not matched to a gene: 8. This CDR3 has 14 amino acids. CDR1 is MNHEY and CDR2 is SMNVEV in the germline V gene (reference sequence). CDR3 coding DNA: TGTGCCAGCAGGATGACAGGGGTTTGGTACGAGCAGTACTTC. This encodes CASRMTGVWYEQYF.

The chain is built from TRBV6-5 and TRBJ1-2; D call uncertain. The CDR3 is made up of 13 amino acids. CDR1 is MNHEY and CDR2 is SVGAGI in the germline V gene. Trimming took 2 bases from V and 7 from J, leaving 11 bases between them. CDR3 coding DNA: TGTGCCAGCAGTTACGGCAGGTCTGGTGGCTACACCTTC. Translation gives CASSYGRSGGYTF.

The chain has TRBV12-3 or TRBV12-4 and TRBJ1-1, with D tentatively TRBD1 (5 bases). The V and J ends lost 6 bases and 0 bases respectively, with 14 bases between them. This CDR3 contains 15 residues. The CDR3 DNA reads as TGTGCCAGCAGCACCGAGGGGCATTTGAACACTGAAGCTTTCTTT. It yields the protein CASSTEGHLNTEAFF.

The rearrangement joins TRBV20-1 to TRBJ2-2; 7 positions agree with TRBD2. CDR3 length equals 15 residues. Germline loops: CDR1 DFQATT, CDR2 SNEGSKA (reference sequence). Trimming removed 1 base from V and 5 bases from J; junction bases left unmatched: 7. The CDR3 reads CSARVGGRETGELFF. The DNA of the CDR3 is TGCAGTGCTAGAGTAGGCGGGAGAGAAACCGGGGAGCTGTTTTTT.

The chain recombines TRBV25-1 with TRBJ2-1; weak D call: TRBD2 (6 bases). V was shortened by 4 bases and J by 0 bases, with 16 bases between the two germline ends. Germline values: CDR1 MGHDK, CDR2 SYGVNS. This CDR3 is built from 17 residues. CDR3 sequence reads: CASSGGGRNVSYNEQFF. CDR3 nucleotides: TGTGCCAGCAGTGGTGGAGGGAGGAACGTCTCCTACAATGAGCAGTTCTTC.

This chain connects TRBV4-1 to TRBJ2-7; 9 nucleotides line up with TRBD1. V lost 1 base, J lost 2 bases, and 9 bases stayed unmatched. CDR1 is MGHRA and CDR2 is YSYEKL in the germline V gene. The length of the CDR3 is 17 residues. CDR3 in DNA: TGCGCCAGCAGCCAAGGTCCAGGACAGGGGTCTCCCTACGAGCAGTACTTC. Translating it yields CASSQGPGQGSPYEQYF.

The rearrangement joins TRBV7-9 to TRBJ2-3, with TRBD1 matching 11 bases. Germline loops: CDR1 SEHNR, CDR2 FQNEAQ (reference sequence). The junction had 6 bases not matched to a gene; V was cut back by 5 bases and J by 2 bases. CDR3 size: 16 residues. The CDR3 here is CASSPRDRGNTDTQYF. The DNA for the CDR3 is TGTGCCAGCAGCCCCCGGGACAGGGGGAACACAGATACGCAGTATTTT.

V and J are TRBV29-1 and TRBJ1-5; the match to TRBD1 covers 11 bases. V shed 6 bases and J 7 bases; nucleotides not matched to a gene: 8. CDR1 and CDR2 from the germline V gene are SQVTM and ANQGSEA. The CDR3 length is 14 residues. The CDR3 DNA reads TGCAGCGTGTCAGGACAGGGGGCATTCCAGCCCCAGCATTTT. It is translated as CSVSGQGAFQPQHF.